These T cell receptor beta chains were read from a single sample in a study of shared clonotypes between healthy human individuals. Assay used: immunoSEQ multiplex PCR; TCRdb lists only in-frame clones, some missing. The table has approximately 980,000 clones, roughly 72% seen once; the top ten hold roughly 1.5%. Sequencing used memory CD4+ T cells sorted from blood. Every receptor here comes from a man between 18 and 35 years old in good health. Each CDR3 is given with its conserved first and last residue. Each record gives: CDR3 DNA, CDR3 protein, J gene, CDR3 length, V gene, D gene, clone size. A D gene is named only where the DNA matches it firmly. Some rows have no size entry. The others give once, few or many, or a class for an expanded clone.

CDR3 DNA: TGTGCCAGCAGCTCCCGGACAGGATTCACCGGGGAGCTGTTTTTT; CDR3 protein: CASSSRTGFTGELFF; J gene: TRBJ2-2; CDR3 length: 15; V gene: TRBV27; D gene: TRBD1; clone size: NA
CDR3 DNA: TGTGCCAGCAGCCTCAGACAGGGATCCACTGAAGCTTTCTTT; CDR3 protein: CASSLRQGSTEAFF; J gene: TRBJ1-1; CDR3 length: 14; V gene: TRBV7-2; D gene: TRBD1; clone size: NA
CDR3 DNA: TGTGCTAGCAGCTTGGGTGCGGGGGCCGAGACCCAGTACTTC; CDR3 protein: CASSLGAGAETQYF; J gene: TRBJ2-5; CDR3 length: 14; V gene: TRBV7-7; D gene: NA; clone size: NA
CDR3 DNA: TGTGCCAGCAGCTCGGGACAGGGAATGGAAAAACTGTTTTTT; CDR3 protein: CASSSGQGMEKLFF; J gene: TRBJ1-4; CDR3 length: 14; V gene: TRBV5-6; D gene: TRBD1; clone size: few
CDR3 DNA: TGTGCCAGCAGTGAAGATCCGGGCCAGCGACTAGCGGGAGGCCCCACAGATACGCAGTATTTT; CDR3 protein: CASSEDPGQRLAGGPTDTQYF; J gene: TRBJ2-3; CDR3 length: 21; V gene: TRBV2; D gene: TRBD2; clone size: NA
CDR3 DNA: TGTGCCAGCAGCGTACTATCCGGGACAGATACGCAGTATTTT; CDR3 protein: CASSVLSGTDTQYF; J gene: TRBJ2-3; CDR3 length: 14; V gene: TRBV7-2; D gene: NA; clone size: few
CDR3 DNA: TGCAGCGCCCGGAGGGGGAATACAGATACGCAGTATTTT; CDR3 protein: CSARRGNTDTQYF; J gene: TRBJ2-3; CDR3 length: 13; V gene: TRBV29-1; D gene: NA; clone size: NA
CDR3 DNA: TGTGCCAGCGGAAATCAGGGTGCTCAGCCCCAGCATTTT; CDR3 protein: CASGNQGAQPQHF; J gene: TRBJ1-5; CDR3 length: 13; V gene: TRBV19; D gene: NA; clone size: few
CDR3 DNA: TGTGCCATCAAATGGGGGGCTAGCGGGAGCGGCAATGAGCAGTTCTTC; CDR3 protein: CAIKWGASGSGNEQFF; J gene: TRBJ2-1; CDR3 length: 16; V gene: TRBV10-3; D gene: TRBD2; clone size: NA
CDR3 DNA: TGTGCCAGTAGTACAGAATCAACTTGGGGGGAAGAGACCCAGTACTTC; CDR3 protein: CASSTESTWGEETQYF; J gene: TRBJ2-5; CDR3 length: 16; V gene: TRBV19; D gene: NA; clone size: NA